This TCR beta chain is from a study of early T cells in non-severe SARS-CoV-2 infection. Study-wide points: Matching with VDJdb favored anti-spike CD8 responses (missing private and CD4 specificities).

This clonotype was detected many times. What it recognizes is unknown. Researchers tagged individual cDNA molecules with unique molecular identifiers. TCRdb used MiXCR to reprocess the 5' RACE reads, holding one entry per CDR3 protein. Among 55,000 to 70,000 distinct CDR3 sequences listed, about 11% were seen once. Trimming took off 0 bases at V and 7 bases at J, with 9 bases between the two ends. CDR1 is LGHDT and CDR2 is YNNKEL in the germline V gene (reference sequence). The CDR3 extends over 13 amino acids. This sequence joins TRBV3-1 and TRBJ1-2, with D possibly matching TRBD1 (5 bases). This clonotype originated in an adult who was a healthcare worker with PCR-confirmed SARS-CoV-2 infection or an uninfected control (not recorded which). The sample comprised whole blood. For the CDR3, the DNA is TGTGCCAGCAGCCAAGACGAAGGGACTGGCTACACCTTC. Translated, it gives CASSQDEGTGYTF.